This TCR beta chain comes out of a study of blood T cell repertoires in COVID-19. For the study at large: PBMCs, B-cell-depleted T cells, or T cells were the source of the cDNA or gDNA that made up the material.

Data came from immunoSEQ multiplex PCR; TCRdb stores just in-frame clones and leaves some out. Of approximately 390,000 clones in the sample, around 90% were seen once. V gave up 4 bases and J gave up 2 bases, with 12 bases separating them. This CDR3 has 13 amino acids. The germline CDR1 and CDR2 sequences are SQVTM and ANQGSEA. This receptor was taken from a woman aged 40 to 50 with acute COVID-19. The chain combines TRBV29-1 with TRBJ2-7, with D maybe TRBD1 (6 bases). The specimen was PBMCs or T cells enriched from blood (not recorded which). CDR3 sequence: CSVASGGPYEQYF. Here the CDR3 DNA reads TGCAGCGTTGCGTCTGGGGGCCCCTACGAGCAGTACTTC.